The 30 T cell receptor beta chains listed next were all sequenced from one sample in a study of CD8 T cells in ankylosing spondylitis. TCRdb analysed the 5' RACE reads with MiXCR anew, one entry per CDR3 protein. The data hold 240,000 or so distinct CDR3 sequences, with around 7.8% observed a single time. Specimen: blood, either unsorted or a sorted T cell fraction (not recorded which). The receptors were gathered from a male donor with ankylosing spondylitis or in good health (not recorded which).

At least ten counts were recorded for this clonotype. This sequence joins TRBV7-9 and TRBJ2-7; D tentatively fits TRBD1 or TRBD2 (5 bases each). The CDR3 runs to 13 residues. Germline V gene sequence: CDR1 SEHNR, CDR2 FQNEAQ (reference sequence). Trimming took off 5 bases at V and 6 bases at J, with 14 bases between the two ends. The DNA for the CDR3 is TGTGCCAGCAGCCCGACCGGGGCTGGCGAGCAGTACTTC. Encoded protein: CASSPTGAGEQYF.

This chain connects TRBV7-9 to TRBJ1-1; D gene unclear. The CDR3 has 13 amino acids. Germline-derived CDR1 and CDR2 are SEHNR and FQNEAQ (reference sequence). V lost 5 bases and J 5 bases, leaving 12 bases between the germline ends. CDR3 protein: CASSPPAATEAFF. The CDR3 bases are TGTGCCAGCAGCCCCCCAGCCGCAACTGAAGCTTTCTTT.

This clonotype occurred many times. The gene calls are TRBV6-2 or TRBV6-3 and TRBJ1-2; D ambiguous. This CDR3 is built from 10 residues. V gave up 10 bases and J gave up 8 bases, with 11 bases separating them. CDR1 MNHEY and CDR2 SVGEGT come from the germline V gene. The CDR3 loop is CATRTDGYTF. CDR3 nucleotides: TGTGCCACCAGGACCGACGGCTACACCTTC.

There are many counts of this clonotype. The chain is built from TRBV20-1 and TRBJ2-5; no clear D gene. The CDR3 covers 12 residues. Germline loops: CDR1 DFQATT, CDR2 SNEGSKA (reference sequence). Between the trimmed V and J ends, which lost 3 bases and 0 bases, there was a span of 5 bases. The CDR3 nucleotides are TGCAGTGCTAGGGAGTACCAAGAGACCCAGTACTTC. It translates to CSAREYQETQYF.

This clonotype was recorded many times. The V and J genes are TRBV12-3 or TRBV12-4 and TRBJ2-3, with D possibly matching TRBD2 (6 bases). V lost 4 bases, J lost 4 bases, and 9 bases lay in between. The CDR3 covers 13 residues. The CDR3 DNA is TGTGCCAGCAGTTCATGGGGGGCAGATACGCAGTATTTT. As protein: CASSSWGADTQYF.

This clonotype was counted at least ten times. An end of the junction differs from the germline gene, which may be a read error. This sequence joins TRBV18 and TRBJ2-1, with D unresolved. The CDR3 is made up of 14 amino acids. Germline V gene data show CDR1 as KGHSH and CDR2 as LQKENI. CDR3 sequence reads: CASSPPWRSNEQFF. The CDR3 bases are TGTGCCAGCTCCCCACCGTGGAGATCCAATGAGCAGTTCTTC.

Only a few counts were recorded for this clonotype. This chain links TRBV7-9 with TRBJ2-1, with TRBD2 matching 7 bases. Looked up from germline, CDR1 is SEHNR and CDR2 is FQNEAQ (reference sequence). V shed 6 bases and J 3 bases; nucleotides not matched to a gene: 8. The CDR3 has 15 residues. The CDR3 nucleotides are TGTGCCAGCAGGGACCCCAGGGAGGGCTACAATGAGCAGTTCTTC. It encodes CASRDPREGYNEQFF.

This clonotype was counted between two and nine times. V usage is TRBV29-1 and J usage is TRBJ2-7; either TRBD1 or TRBD2 may supply D (5 bases each). The CDR3 runs 13 residues. Germline V lookup: CDR1 SQVTM, CDR2 ANQGSEA. Trimming took 6 bases from V and 2 from J, leaving 14 bases between them. The CDR3 nucleotides read TGCAGCGTACGGGACGGCCTCGCCTACGAGCAGTACTTC. This translates into CSVRDGLAYEQYF.

This clonotype was recorded many times. The rearrangement links TRBV20-1 to TRBJ2-1; 9 positions match TRBD2. The CDR3 length is 20 residues. V shed 3 bases and J 0 bases; nucleotides not matched to a gene: 18. CDR1 and CDR2 (germline): DFQATT, SNEGSKA (reference sequence). CDR3 in amino acids: CSARDPSGDGSLSSYNEQFF. For the CDR3, the DNA is TGCAGTGCTAGGGACCCTAGCGGGGACGGTTCTCTCAGCTCCTACAATGAGCAGTTCTTC.

This clonotype was seen ten or more times. The chain is built from TRBV13 and TRBJ2-7; TRBD1 agrees at 9 bases. The CDR3 length is 15 residues. Germline CDR1 reads PRHDT; CDR2 reads FYEKMQ (reference sequence). V was pared by 5 bases and J by 1 base, with 6 bases of the junction left unmatched. The CDR3 reads CASSPRTGESYEQYF. As DNA, the CDR3 is TGTGCCAGCAGCCCTCGGACAGGGGAGTCCTACGAGCAGTACTTC.

This clonotype was seen many times. The chain recombines TRBV5-4 with TRBJ2-5; no reliable D call. The CDR3 has 13 residues. V dropped 3 bases and J dropped 4 bases, with 10 bases sitting between them. Germline V gene lookup returns CDR1 SGHNT and CDR2 YYREEE (reference sequence). CDR3: CASSSSTRETQYF. As DNA, the CDR3 is TGTGCCAGCAGCTCGAGTACAAGAGAGACCCAGTACTTC.

This clonotype was detected many times. V and J are TRBV19 and TRBJ1-5; perhaps TRBD1 as D (5 bases). There are 14 residues in the CDR3. Per the germline V gene, CDR1 is LNHDA and CDR2 is SQIVND (reference sequence). V gave up 3 bases and J gave up 7 bases, with 13 bases separating them. CDR3 sequence reads: CASSMGQAHQPQHF. The CDR3, as DNA: TGTGCCAGTAGTATGGGGCAGGCTCACCAGCCCCAGCATTTT.

This chain joins TRBV4-2 and TRBJ2-7, with D possibly being TRBD1 or TRBD2 (5 bases each). The CDR3 totals 15 residues. The V gene lost 0 bases and the J gene lost 3 bases, with 12 bases spanning the gap. CDR1 and CDR2 (germline): LGHNA, YNFKEQ. The CDR3 DNA sequence: TGTGCCAGCAGCCAAGATACGGGACCGCTCTACGAGCAGTACTTC. This translates into CASSQDTGPLYEQYF.

Many counts were recorded for this clonotype. This rearrangement joins TRBV28 to TRBJ2-7; unclear D gene. CDR3 length: 16 amino acids. Trimming removed 3 bases at V and 0 bases at J, with 15 bases between. The germline V gene has CDR1 MDHEN and CDR2 SYDVKM. CDR3 region: CASSLIGDLSSYEQYF. The CDR3 nucleotides read TGTGCCAGCAGTTTGATTGGGGATCTTAGCTCCTACGAGCAGTACTTC.

This clonotype has a count of ten or more. In DNA form, the CDR3 reads TGTGCCAGCAGTTTAGTTCCCGGCTCACCCCTCCACTTT. Protein: CASSLVPGSPLHF. The chain links TRBV12-3 or TRBV12-4 to TRBJ1-6; the D is unclear. This CDR3 contains 13 residues. V dropped 1 base and J dropped 10 bases, with 8 bases sitting between them.

Ten or more counts support this clonotype. The CDR3 is CSVPSGGGSAWNEQFF. The CDR3 DNA follows: TGCAGTGTTCCCTCCGGAGGAGGCTCGGCATGGAATGAGCAGTTCTTC. The chain combines TRBV20-1 with TRBJ2-1; maybe TRBD2 (5 bases). CDR1 is DFQATT, CDR2 SNEGSKA, per germline (reference sequence). Trimming cost V 7 bases and J 7 bases, with 26 bases left between them. CDR3 size: 16 residues.

In its sample, this clonotype was seen a few times. The chain uses TRBV19 and TRBJ1-5, with no clear D. This CDR3 comprises 13 residues. CDR1 and CDR2 from the germline V gene are LNHDA and SQIVND (reference sequence). The ends were cut back, 9 bases at V and 4 bases at J, with 13 bases in the middle. The CDR3 spells CASRGIKNQPQHF. Written as DNA, the CDR3 is TGTGCCAGCCGGGGAATCAAAAATCAGCCCCAGCATTTT. The full variable domain, its missing parts supplied by reference TRBV19 and TRBJ1-5, is DGGITQSPKYLFRKEGQNVTLSCEQNLNHDAMYWYRQDPGQGLRLIYYSQIVNDFQKGDIAEGYSVSREKKESFPLTVTSAQKNPTAFYLCASRGIKNQPQHFGDGTRLSIL.

This clonotype appeared a few times. The chain is built from TRBV30 and TRBJ2-7; the D is unclear. The CDR3 totals 11 residues. The V gene lost 8 bases and the J gene lost 2 bases, with 10 bases spanning the gap. Germline assignment: CDR1 GTSNPN and CDR2 SVGIG (reference sequence). CDR3 amino acids: CAASAAYEQYF. Written as DNA, the CDR3 is TGTGCCGCTTCGGCCGCCTACGAGCAGTACTTC. Drawing the rest from reference TRBV30 and TRBJ2-7, the complete variable domain is SQTIHQWPATLVQPVGSPLSLECTVEGTSNPNLYWYRQAAGRGLQLLFYSVGIGQISSEVPQNLSASRPQDRQFILSSKKLLLSDSGFYLCAASAAYEQYFGPGTRLTVT.

In its sample, this clonotype was seen many times. This chain joins TRBV6-5 and TRBJ2-3, with 7 positions matching TRBD2. This CDR3 is 15 amino acids long. The ends lost 6 bases at V and 2 bases at J; junction bases unmatched: 8. Looked up from germline, CDR1 is MNHEY and CDR2 is SVGAGI. CDR3: CASSQLASNTDTQYF. The CDR3 DNA is TGTGCCAGCAGCCAACTAGCGAGTAACACAGATACGCAGTATTTT.

This rearrangement joins TRBV20-1 to TRBJ2-1, with D tentatively TRBD1 or TRBD2 (7 bases each). Germline CDR1 and CDR2: DFQATT and SNEGSKA (reference sequence). V lost 2 bases and J 7 bases, leaving 21 bases between the germline ends. The CDR3 is 16 amino acids. CDR3 loop: CSARSPGGRALNEQFF. DNA of the CDR3: TGCAGTGCTAGATCCCCAGGGGGGAGGGCCCTAAATGAGCAGTTCTTC.

Ten or more counts support this clonotype. The genes are TRBV19 and TRBJ1-1; possibly TRBD1 for D (5 bases). Trimming left V 6 bases short and J 5 bases short, with 10 bases between. The CDR3 loop spans 12 amino acids. Germline V gene data show CDR1 as LNHDA and CDR2 as SQIVND (reference sequence). CDR3 protein: CASRAGRTEAFF. CDR3 in DNA: TGTGCCAGTAGGGCAGGGCGTACTGAAGCTTTCTTT.

The gene calls are TRBV18 and TRBJ2-7; D perhaps matches TRBD1 (7 bases). The CDR3 has 16 residues. V lost 1 base, J lost 3 bases, and 16 bases lay in between. The germline gives CDR1 KGHSH, CDR2 LQKENI. CDR3 residues: CASSPQGGTALYEQYF. CDR3 DNA sequence: TGTGCCAGCTCACCACAGGGCGGGACAGCACTCTACGAGCAGTACTTC.

This clonotype was observed many times. The chain uses TRBV20-1 and TRBJ2-1, with D unclear. Trimming left V 1 base short and J 0 bases short, with 7 bases between. The CDR3 extends over 14 amino acids. CDR1 and CDR2 from the germline V gene are DFQATT and SNEGSKA (reference sequence). Here the CDR3 reads CSARVRSSYNEQFF. Here the CDR3 DNA reads TGCAGTGCTAGAGTTAGAAGCTCCTACAATGAGCAGTTCTTC.

The sample holds many counts of this clonotype. This chain connects TRBV20-1 to TRBJ2-4, with unresolved D. Trimming left V 3 bases short and J 0 bases short, with 18 bases between. Germline V gene lookup returns CDR1 DFQATT and CDR2 SNEGSKA (reference sequence). This CDR3 comprises 17 residues. CDR3 in amino acids: CSARPTGLLLAKNIQYF. For the CDR3, the DNA is TGCAGTGCTAGGCCGACTGGCCTACTTTTAGCCAAAAACATTCAGTACTTC.

This clonotype was counted ten times or more. V usage is TRBV12-3 or TRBV12-4 and J usage is TRBJ1-1; D is possibly TRBD1 (6 bases). The CDR3 is 14 residues long. The ends were cut back, 6 bases at V and 7 bases at J, with 18 bases in the middle. CDR3 DNA: TGTGCCAGCAGCCGTAGGGCGGGGGCTCTTGAAGCTTTCTTT. Its protein is CASSRRAGALEAFF.

This clonotype was found many times. The rearrangement links TRBV29-1 to TRBJ1-5, with 7 nucleotides matching TRBD1. Trimming removed 6 bases from V and 2 bases from J; junction bases left unmatched: 7. The germline CDR1 and CDR2 sequences are SQVTM and ANQGSEA. The CDR3 has 14 amino acids. CDR3 residues: CSVATGTGNQPQHF. The CDR3 nucleotides are TGCAGCGTCGCGACAGGGACTGGCAATCAGCCCCAGCATTTT.

The sample holds many counts of this clonotype. The genes are TRBV12-3 or TRBV12-4 and TRBJ2-6, with 14 nucleotides matching TRBD2. V dropped 6 bases and J dropped 5; count of bases not matched to a gene: 9. The CDR3 has 18 residues. The CDR3 region is CASRKSRLAGGRANVLTF. CDR3 in DNA: TGTGCCAGCAGGAAATCGAGACTAGCGGGGGGGCGGGCCAACGTCCTGACTTTC.

This clonotype has at least ten counts. The rearrangement joins TRBV29-1 to TRBJ1-2, with unresolved D. Germline V gives CDR1 SQVTM, CDR2 ANQGSEA. Trimming took 0 bases from V and 4 from J, leaving 9 bases between them. There are 13 residues in the CDR3. For the CDR3, the DNA is TGCAGCGTTGAAGATAAGGGCACCTATGGCTACACCTTC. It yields the protein CSVEDKGTYGYTF.

CDR3: CASSCPPANQPQHF. CDR3 nucleotide sequence: TGTGCCAGCAGCTGCCCCCCGGCTAATCAGCCCCAGCATTTT. The chain combines TRBV7-3 with TRBJ1-5; no clear D. The CDR3 runs to 14 residues. The germline CDR1 and CDR2 sequences are SGHTA and FQGTGA. V lost 4 bases, J lost 4 bases, and 11 bases lay in between.

This clonotype was observed many times. The genes are TRBV4-3 and TRBJ1-2; D is unclear. V was shortened by 1 base and J by 3 bases, with 6 bases between the two germline ends. From germline, CDR1 is LGHNA and CDR2 YSLEER. The CDR3 extends over 13 amino acids. In nucleotides, the CDR3 is TGCGCCAGCAGCCAAGTGTACGACTATGGCTACACCTTC. Its protein product is CASSQVYDYGYTF.